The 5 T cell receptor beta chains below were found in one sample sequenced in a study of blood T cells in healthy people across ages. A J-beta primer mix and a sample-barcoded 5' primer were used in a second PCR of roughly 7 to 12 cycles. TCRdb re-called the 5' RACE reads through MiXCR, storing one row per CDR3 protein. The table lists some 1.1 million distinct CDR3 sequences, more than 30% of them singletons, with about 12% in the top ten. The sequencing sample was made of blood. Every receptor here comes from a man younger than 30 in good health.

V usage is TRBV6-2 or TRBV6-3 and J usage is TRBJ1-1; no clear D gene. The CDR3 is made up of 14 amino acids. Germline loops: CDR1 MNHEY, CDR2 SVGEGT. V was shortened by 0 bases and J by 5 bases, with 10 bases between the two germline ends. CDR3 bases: TGTGCCAGCAGTTACTCCGCACTGCGGACTGAAGCTTTCTTT. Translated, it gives CASSYSALRTEAFF.

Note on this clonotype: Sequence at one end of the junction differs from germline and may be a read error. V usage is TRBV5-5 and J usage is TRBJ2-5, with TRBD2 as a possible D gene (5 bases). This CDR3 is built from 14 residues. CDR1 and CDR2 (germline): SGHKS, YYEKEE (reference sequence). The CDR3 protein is CASTLDSPGETQYF. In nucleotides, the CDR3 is TGTGCCAGCACCTTGGACTCCCCTGGCGAGACCCAGTACTTC.

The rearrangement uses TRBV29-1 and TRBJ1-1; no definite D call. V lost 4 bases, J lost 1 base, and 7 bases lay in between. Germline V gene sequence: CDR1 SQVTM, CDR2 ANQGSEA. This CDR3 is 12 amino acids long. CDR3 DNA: TGCAGCGTTGTGGTTAAGAACACTGAAGCTTTCTTT. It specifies CSVVVKNTEAFF.

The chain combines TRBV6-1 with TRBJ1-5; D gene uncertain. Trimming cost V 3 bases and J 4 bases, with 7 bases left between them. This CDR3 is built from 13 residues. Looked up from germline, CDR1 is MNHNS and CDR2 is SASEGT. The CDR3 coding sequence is TGTGCCAGCAGTGAGGCCCCTAATCAGCCCCAGCATTTT. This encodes CASSEAPNQPQHF.

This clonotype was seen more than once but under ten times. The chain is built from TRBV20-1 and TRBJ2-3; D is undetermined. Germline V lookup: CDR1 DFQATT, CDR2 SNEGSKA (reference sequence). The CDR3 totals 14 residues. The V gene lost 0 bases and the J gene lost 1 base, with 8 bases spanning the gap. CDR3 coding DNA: TGCAGTGCTAGAGACCAGTCGGGCACAGATACGCAGTATTTT. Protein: CSARDQSGTDTQYF.